This section outlines one TCR beta chain sequence together with its context. The data derive from a study of blood T cell repertoires in COVID-19. Turning to the study itself: The United States, Italy and Spain provided the acute and convalescent COVID-19 samples. PBMCs, B-cell-depleted T cells, or T cells were the source of the cDNA or gDNA that made up the material.

Per the study methods: How many nucleated cells were present was estimated from reference gene primer amplification. Here immunoSEQ multiplex PCR was the method, and the copy in TCRdb shows in-frame clones only, minus some. Clone size and V and J calls were adopted from that table, with D and trimming inferred from the DNA. The profile covers roughly 200,000 clones, with more than 80% appearing a single time and 0.5% to 0.6% taken by the ten largest. The sequenced sample was peripheral blood. The sequence derives from a middle-aged man with acute or convalescent COVID-19.

CDR3 DNA sequence: TGTGCCAGCAGAGTTACAGAGAACACTGAAGCTTTCTTT. Protein: CASRVTENTEAFF. V usage is TRBV7-9 and J usage is TRBJ1-1; D remains unclear. The CDR3 contains 13 residues. Germline-derived CDR1 and CDR2 are SEHNR and FQNEAQ (reference sequence). Between the trimmed V and J ends, which lost 6 bases and 1 base, there was a span of 9 bases.